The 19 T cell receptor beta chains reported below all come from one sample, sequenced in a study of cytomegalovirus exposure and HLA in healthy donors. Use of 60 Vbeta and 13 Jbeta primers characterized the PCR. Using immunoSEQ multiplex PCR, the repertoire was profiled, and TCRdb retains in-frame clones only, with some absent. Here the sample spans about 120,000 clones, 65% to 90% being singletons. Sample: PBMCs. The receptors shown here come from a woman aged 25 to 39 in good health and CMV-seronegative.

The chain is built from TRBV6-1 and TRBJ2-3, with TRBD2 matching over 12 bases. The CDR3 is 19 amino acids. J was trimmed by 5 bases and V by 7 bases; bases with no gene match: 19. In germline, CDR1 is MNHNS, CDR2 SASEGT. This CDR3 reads CASIDRVTTSGGRRDTQYF. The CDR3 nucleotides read TGTGCCAGCATTGACAGGGTCACGACTAGCGGGGGTAGGCGAGATACGCAGTATTTT.

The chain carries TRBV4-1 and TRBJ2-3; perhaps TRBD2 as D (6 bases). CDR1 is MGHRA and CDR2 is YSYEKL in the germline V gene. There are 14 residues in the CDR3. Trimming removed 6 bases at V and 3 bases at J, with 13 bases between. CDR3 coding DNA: TGCGCCAGCAGGTTAGCGGAGCTAACAGATACGCAGTATTTT. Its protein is CASRLAELTDTQYF.

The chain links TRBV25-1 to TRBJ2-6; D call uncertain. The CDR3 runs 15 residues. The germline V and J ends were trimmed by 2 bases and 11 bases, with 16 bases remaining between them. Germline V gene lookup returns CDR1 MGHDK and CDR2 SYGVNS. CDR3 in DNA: TGTGCCAGCAGTGAACGTCGGCAGGTGGTCGACGTCCTGACTTTC. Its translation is CASSERRQVVDVLTF.

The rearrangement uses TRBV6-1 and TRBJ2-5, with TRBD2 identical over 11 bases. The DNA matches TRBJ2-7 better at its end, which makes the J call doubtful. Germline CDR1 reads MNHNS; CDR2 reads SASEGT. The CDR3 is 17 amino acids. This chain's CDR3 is CASSEELAGAGPYEQYF. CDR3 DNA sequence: TGTGCCAGCAGTGAAGAACTAGCGGGAGCTGGGCCCTACGAGCAGTACTTC.

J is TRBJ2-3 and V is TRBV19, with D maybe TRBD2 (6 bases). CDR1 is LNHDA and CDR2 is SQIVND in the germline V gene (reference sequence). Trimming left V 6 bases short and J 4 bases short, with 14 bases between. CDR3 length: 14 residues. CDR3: CASSYLGGADTQYF. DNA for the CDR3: TGTGCCAGTAGCTACCTAGGAGGGGCAGATACGCAGTATTTT.

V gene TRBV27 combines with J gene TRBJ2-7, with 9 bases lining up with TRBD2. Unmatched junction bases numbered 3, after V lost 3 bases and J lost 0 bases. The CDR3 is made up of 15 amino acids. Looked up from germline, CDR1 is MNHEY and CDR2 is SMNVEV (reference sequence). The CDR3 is CASSFGGRASYEQYF. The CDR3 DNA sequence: TGTGCCAGCAGTTTTGGCGGGAGGGCCTCCTACGAGCAGTACTTC.

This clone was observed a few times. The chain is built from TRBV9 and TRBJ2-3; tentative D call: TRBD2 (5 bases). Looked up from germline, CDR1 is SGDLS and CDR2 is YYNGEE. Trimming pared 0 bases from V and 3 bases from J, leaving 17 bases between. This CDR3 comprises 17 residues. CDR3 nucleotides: TGTGCCAGCAGCGTAGATGGGCCGGGAAGAGGGACAGATACGCAGTATTTT. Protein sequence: CASSVDGPGRGTDTQYF. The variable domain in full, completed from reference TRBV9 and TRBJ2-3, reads DSGVTQTPKHLITATGQRVTLRCSPRSGDLSVYWYQQSLDQGLQFLIQYYNGEERAKGNILERFSAQQFPDLHSELNLSSLELGDSALYFCASSVDGPGRGTDTQYFGPGTRLTVL.

The CDR3 nucleotides read TGTGCCAGCAGTCTCAACCTTCTCGGGACAGAGGCCTACGAGCAGTACTTC. It translates to CASSLNLLGTEAYEQYF. The rearrangement links TRBV28 to TRBJ2-7; 7 nucleotides agree with TRBD1. CDR1 and CDR2 from the germline V gene are MDHEN and SYDVKM. V lost 5 bases to trimming and J lost 2 bases; unmatched junction nucleotides: 15. The CDR3 is 17 residues long.

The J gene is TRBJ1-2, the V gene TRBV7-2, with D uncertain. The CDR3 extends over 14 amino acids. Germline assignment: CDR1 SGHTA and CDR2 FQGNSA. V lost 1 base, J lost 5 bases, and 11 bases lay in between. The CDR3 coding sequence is TGTGCCAGCAGCTTAGACCACAGAGTTTATGGCTACACCTTC. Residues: CASSLDHRVYGYTF.

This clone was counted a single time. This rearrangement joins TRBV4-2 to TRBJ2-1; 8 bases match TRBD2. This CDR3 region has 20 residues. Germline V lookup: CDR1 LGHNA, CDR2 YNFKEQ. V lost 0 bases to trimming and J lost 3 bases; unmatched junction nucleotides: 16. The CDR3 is CASSQDWGGRTDKRYNEQFF. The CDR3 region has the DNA TGTGCCAGCAGCCAAGATTGGGGCGGGAGGACCGATAAACGCTACAATGAGCAGTTCTTC.

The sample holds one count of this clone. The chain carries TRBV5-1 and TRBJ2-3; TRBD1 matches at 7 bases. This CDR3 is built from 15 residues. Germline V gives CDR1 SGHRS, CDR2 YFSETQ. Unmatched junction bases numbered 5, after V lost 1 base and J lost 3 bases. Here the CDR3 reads CASSLPRGSTDTQYF. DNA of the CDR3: TGCGCCAGCAGCTTGCCCAGGGGGTCGACAGATACGCAGTATTTT.

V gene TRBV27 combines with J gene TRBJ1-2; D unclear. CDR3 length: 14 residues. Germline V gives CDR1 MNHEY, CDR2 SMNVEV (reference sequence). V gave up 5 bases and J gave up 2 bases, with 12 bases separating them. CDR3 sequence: CASSERSANYGYTF. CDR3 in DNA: TGTGCCAGCAGTGAAAGGAGTGCGAACTATGGCTACACCTTC.

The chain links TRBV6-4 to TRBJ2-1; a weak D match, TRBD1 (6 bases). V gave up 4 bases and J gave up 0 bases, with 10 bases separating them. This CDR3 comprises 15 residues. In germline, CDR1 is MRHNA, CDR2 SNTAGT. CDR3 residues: CASSVAQGSYNEQFF. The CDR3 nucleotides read TGTGCCAGCAGTGTAGCACAGGGCTCCTACAATGAGCAGTTCTTC.

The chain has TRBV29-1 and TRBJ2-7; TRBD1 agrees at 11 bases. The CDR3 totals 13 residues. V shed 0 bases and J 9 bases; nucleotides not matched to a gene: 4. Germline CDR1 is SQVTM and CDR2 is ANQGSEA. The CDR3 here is CSVEEAGTGGQYF. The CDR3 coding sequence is TGCAGCGTTGAAGAGGCGGGGACAGGGGGGCAGTACTTC.

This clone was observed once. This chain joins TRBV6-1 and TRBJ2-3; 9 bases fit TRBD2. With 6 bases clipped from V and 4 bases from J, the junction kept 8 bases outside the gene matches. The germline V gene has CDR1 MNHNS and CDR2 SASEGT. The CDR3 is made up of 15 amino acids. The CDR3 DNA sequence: TGTGCCAGCAGCACGGCGGGAGGGCACCCAGATACGCAGTATTTT. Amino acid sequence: CASSTAGGHPDTQYF.

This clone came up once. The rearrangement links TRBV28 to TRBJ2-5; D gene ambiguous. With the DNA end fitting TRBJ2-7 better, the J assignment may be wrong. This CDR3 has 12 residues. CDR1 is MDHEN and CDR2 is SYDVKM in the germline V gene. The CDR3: CASSLEVYEQYF. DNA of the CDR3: TGTGCCAGCAGTTTAGAAGTATACGAGCAGTACTTC.

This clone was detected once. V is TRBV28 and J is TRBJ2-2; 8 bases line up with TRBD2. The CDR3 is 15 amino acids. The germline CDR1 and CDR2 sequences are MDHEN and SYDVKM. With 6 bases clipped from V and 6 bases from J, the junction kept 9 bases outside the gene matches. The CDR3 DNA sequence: TGTGCCAGCAGCTTTGCGCGGGGGGCCGCCGGGGAGCTGTTTTTT. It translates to CASSFARGAAGELFF.

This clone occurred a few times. The chain's CDR3 is CASRPGLATNEKLFF. In nucleotides, the CDR3 is TGCGCCAGCAGACCCGGACTTGCAACTAATGAAAAACTGTTTTTT. J is TRBJ1-4 and V is TRBV5-1; no firm D call. V lost 5 bases and J lost 0, with 11 bases in between. CDR1 is SGHRS, CDR2 YFSETQ, per germline. The CDR3 covers 15 residues.

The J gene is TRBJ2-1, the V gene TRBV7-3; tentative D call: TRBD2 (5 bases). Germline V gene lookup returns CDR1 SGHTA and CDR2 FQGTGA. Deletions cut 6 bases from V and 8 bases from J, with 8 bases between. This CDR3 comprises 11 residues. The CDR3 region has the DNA TGTGCCAGCAGGTGGCGGGATGAGCAGTTCTTC. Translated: CASRWRDEQFF.